The T cell receptor beta chain described here comes from a study of Ad26.COV2.S vaccination and SARS-CoV-2 variants (dated by TCRdb to about 2021). About the study as a whole: Vaccine-arm donors were drawn from COV1001, a multicentre, randomized, double-blind, placebo-controlled phase I-IIa trial of Ad26.COV2.S in healthy adults. The TCR-sequenced set comprised about 30 samples: 19 Ad26.COV2.S vaccine recipients, 5 placebo recipients and 8 SARS-CoV-2 convalescent individuals. Throughout the experiments and outcome assessment, investigators stayed blinded to trial group allocation. Trial participants were randomized into five groups of five: low-dose or high-dose Ad26.COV2.S given once or twice, or placebo on both occasions. The specificity and breadth of SARS-CoV-2-reactive T cell receptors after Ad26.COV2.S vaccination were assessed by TCRbeta repertoire sequencing. Dosing of Ad26.COV2.S was intramuscular, at either 5x10^10 or 1x10^11 viral particles, delivered as one shot or as two shots spaced 56 days apart.

Broader findings and caveats from the paper: Compared with placebo recipients, Ad26.COV2.S recipients showed higher spike-specific TCR breadth (P = 0.0014). The authors noted that total T cell responses may have been underestimated by the TCR breadth and depth analyses. After vaccination, spike-specific CD8+ and CD4+ T cell responses were reported to show substantial breadth. The study was not powered to compare responses between vaccine doses or regimens. Non-spike TCR breadth was comparable between vaccine and placebo recipients, consistent with the vaccine containing only spike.

There are 14 amino acids in the CDR3, from cysteine to phenylalanine inclusive. Left in the record is the CDR3 DNA by itself, 42 bases read in frame from the first base. CDR1 and CDR2, per the germline V gene, are SGHTA and FQGTGA. V is cut by 0 bases and J by 0 bases, and the space between the germline ends is 3 bases. TCRbeta CDR3 regions were sequenced with the immunoSEQ Assay. After extraction, genomic DNA underwent amplification by bias-controlled multiplex PCR, followed by high-throughput sequencing. The paper's data handling went like this. To quantify the absolute abundance of each unique TCRbeta CDR3 region, sequences were collapsed and filtered. T cell fraction was estimated by normalization of TCRbeta template counts to usable DNA, with usable DNA being measured through amplification of reference genes present in all nucleated cells. Repertoire TCRs were annotated as SARS-CoV-2-specific by exact matching of V gene, CDR3 amino acid sequence and J gene to a known reactive TCR set. The reference SARS-CoV-2 TCR set came from MIRA and was filtered for enrichment in COVID-19-positive ImmuneCODE repertoires, removing public or cross-reactive TCRs. Using the MIRA antigens, annotated TCRs were further analysed by specific ORF or by position within an ORF. Depth was the summed frequency of annotated unique rearrangements, while breadth was defined as annotated unique rearrangements over total unique productive rearrangements. Two-sided Wilcoxon rank-sum tests were applied when comparing TCR breadth between groups. In its TCRdb copy, this immuneACCESS table keeps in-frame sequences only and misses some clones. Where compared with another copy, unresolved V genes explain less than half of these, and the others have no known cause. For V, J and clone size, that table is used; D and trimming come from the DNA. Across this sample there are more than 400,000 clones, with around 90% seen only once. The ten biggest clones cover more than 3.5% of the sample.

Details on this clone: It lacks a known antigen. Base qualities were left out, and no much larger clone turns up one base away.

Taken with the paper, the label for treatment or condition translates to: about 20 received Ad26.COV2.S at low or high dose, single or two shots; 5 received placebo; per-sample allocation not given. Repertoires of vaccine and placebo recipients were sequenced from samples taken on day 63 after the first injection. Between 29 July and 7 August 2020, Cohort 1b enrolled some 25 adults aged 18-55 years at one site in Boston, USA. Ad26.COV2.S was a replication-incompetent adenovirus type 26 vector expressing a prefusion-stabilized SARS-CoV-2 spike protein from the original Wuhan strain. The chain links TRBV7-3 with TRBJ2-1; the D gene lacks a confident call. This sequence was found in a person between 18 and 65 years old who received the Ad26.COV2.S COVID-19 vaccine or a placebo. Sequenced here: peripheral blood, sampled in a trial of Ad26.COV2.S vaccine versus placebo. The CDR3 loop reads CASSLTRSYNEQFF. The DNA is as follows: TGTGCCAGCAGCTTAACTCGCTCCTACAATGAGCAGTTCTTC.